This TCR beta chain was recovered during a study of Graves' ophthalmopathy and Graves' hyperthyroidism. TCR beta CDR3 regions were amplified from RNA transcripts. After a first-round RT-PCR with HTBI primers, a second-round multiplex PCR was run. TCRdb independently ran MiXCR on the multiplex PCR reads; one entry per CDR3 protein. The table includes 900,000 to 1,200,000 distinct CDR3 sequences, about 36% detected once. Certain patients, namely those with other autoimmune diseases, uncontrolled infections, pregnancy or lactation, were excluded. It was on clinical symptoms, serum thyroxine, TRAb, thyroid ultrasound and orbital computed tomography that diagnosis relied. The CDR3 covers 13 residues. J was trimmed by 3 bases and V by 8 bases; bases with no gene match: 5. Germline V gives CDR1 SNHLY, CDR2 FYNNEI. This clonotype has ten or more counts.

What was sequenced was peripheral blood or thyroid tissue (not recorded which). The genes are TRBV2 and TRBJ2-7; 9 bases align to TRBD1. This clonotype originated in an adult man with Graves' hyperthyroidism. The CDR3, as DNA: TGTGCCAGCTCCGGGACAGGGAACTACGAGCAGTACTTC. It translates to CASSGTGNYEQYF.